The entry that follows covers one TCR beta chain sequence. Antigen: not known. Lacking the conserved final phenylalanine or tryptophan, this CDR3 likely reflects a read error. Starting material of 500 ng total RNA yielded TCR beta cDNA via a constant-region primer. Construction of TCR beta libraries relied on three successive nested multiplex PCR rounds employing slightly modified ARM-PCR. Use of TRBV1-TRBV30 forward primers with a C-beta reverse primer characterized the first two PCR rounds, which lasted around 11 cycles each. TCRdb re-analysed the multiplex PCR reads in MiXCR, keeping a single row per CDR3 protein. This sample has 300,000 to 350,000 distinct CDR3 sequences, with approximately 64% found just once. The germline V gene has CDR1 MGHRA and CDR2 YSYEKL. This CDR3 spans 13 amino acids. It was unsorted whole blood that yielded blood RNA, and germline DNA was also extracted. Approximately 3.8 milliliters of peripheral blood were drawn preoperatively.

This record belongs to a study of tumor-infiltrating lymphocytes in primary liver carcinoma. In the study overall: Surgical resection was used to treat these primary liver carcinoma patients. Broader study findings: Unsorted bulk samples meant CD4+ and CD8+ repertoires went uncompared. Tumor region pairs overlapped more than did tumor-adjacent and tumor-blood pairs.

Sequencing used peripheral blood. The TCR was taken from a man in his forties with primary liver carcinoma and hepatitis B virus infection. The genes are TRBV4-1 and TRBJ2-2; D is unresolved. CDR3 sequence: CATSLSAHGELFI. For the CDR3, the DNA is TGCGCCACCAGCCTAAGCGCCCACGGGGAGCTGTTTATT.